The 2 T cell receptor beta chains below were found in one sample sequenced in a study of read filtering for tumor transcriptome and immune sequencing (dated by TCRdb to 2018 to 2021). TCRdb lists the instrument as Illumina HiSeq 4000. TCR libraries were built from 400 ng RNA with the Immunoverse kit, using molecular barcoded adaptors covering alpha/delta and beta/gamma chains. TCRdb reworked the public reads: Q25 trimming with fastp, MiXCR clone assembly, productive beta chains retained. Entries that share a CDR3 protein sequence are merged under the most common genes and DNA. Here the sample has 37,000 or so distinct CDR3 sequences; roughly 13% occur a single time. The leading ten clones occupy roughly 40% of the sample. The sequenced sample consisted of a population of CD138-negative cells sorted from bone marrow. This specimen's cell subset or site label, per the study, means: bone marrow mononuclear cells depleted of CD138+ plasma/myeloma cells by negative magnetic selection. Source of these receptors: a donor aged 40 or older with multiple myeloma.

This clonotype was counted many times. J is TRBJ2-1 and V is TRBV2; TRBD1 matches 8 bases. From germline, CDR1 is SNHLY and CDR2 FYNNEI. V lost 5 bases, J lost 0 bases, and 3 bases stayed unmatched. This CDR3 has 15 residues. The CDR3 sequence is CASSRTGSSYNEQFF. The CDR3 DNA follows: TGTGCCAGCAGTAGGACAGGGAGCTCCTACAATGAGCAGTTCTTC. Combining the CDR3 with reference TRBV2 and TRBJ2-1 gives the whole variable domain EPEVTQTPSHQVTQMGQEVILRCVPISNHLYFYWYRQILGQKVEFLVSFYNNEISEKSEIFDDQFSVERPDGSNFTLKIRSTKLEDSAMYFCASSRTGSSYNEQFFGPGTRLTVL.

This clonotype appeared many times. Only one base separates this from a far larger clonotype, so it likely reflects a read error. The chain joins TRBV12-3 or TRBV12-4 to TRBJ2-1, with a weak D call TRBD2 (5 bases). V was cut by 2 bases and J by 8 bases, with 19 bases left in between. This CDR3 has 16 amino acids. CDR3 sequence: CASSLRLALLGDEQFF. The CDR3 DNA reads TGTGCCAGCAGTTTAAGGCTAGCCTTATTGGGCGATGAGCAGTTCTTC.